This TCR beta chain was identified in a study of T cells in Graves' hyperthyroidism and ophthalmopathy. Findings and limits, study-wide: In blood, most of the thyroid clonotypes expanded above 0.001 were also present.

The study defined stable Graves' hyperthyroidism as no ophthalmopathy progression within 18 months. Hyperthyroidism, newly diagnosed and lasting under 2 months, affected patients aged 18 to 65. Only a few counts were recorded for this clonotype. Its target is unknown. This CDR3 is 15 amino acids long. In germline, CDR1 is MGHRA, CDR2 YSYEKL. Trimming shortened V by 1 base and J by 7 bases, and 14 bases separated the two germline ends. TCR beta CDR3 sequences were amplified from RNA transcripts. The HTBI set primed first-round TCR CDR3 RT-PCR. Via MiXCR, TCRdb re-called the multiplex PCR reads, giving one row per CDR3 protein. Counted here are about 570,000 distinct CDR3 sequences, 14% occurring once; the ten biggest clones make up 11% to 15%.

This TCR derives from a woman between 40 and 50 years old with Graves' hyperthyroidism. This sequence joins TRBV4-1 and TRBJ2-1; D perhaps matches TRBD1 (5 bases). The sequencing input was blood. The CDR3 DNA is TGCGCCAGCAGCCAAGCGTTTGGCTGGACAAATGAGCAGTTCTTC. Translated, it gives CASSQAFGWTNEQFF.